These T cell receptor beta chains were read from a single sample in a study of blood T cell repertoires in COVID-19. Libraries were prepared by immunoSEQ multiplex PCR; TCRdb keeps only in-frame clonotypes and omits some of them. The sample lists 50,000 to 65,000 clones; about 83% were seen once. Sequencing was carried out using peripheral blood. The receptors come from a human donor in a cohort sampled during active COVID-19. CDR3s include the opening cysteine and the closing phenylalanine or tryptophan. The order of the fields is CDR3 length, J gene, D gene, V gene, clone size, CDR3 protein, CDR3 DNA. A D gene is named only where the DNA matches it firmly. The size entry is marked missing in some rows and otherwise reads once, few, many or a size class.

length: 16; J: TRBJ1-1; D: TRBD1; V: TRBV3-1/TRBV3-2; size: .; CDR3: CASSIRDRGPNTEAFF; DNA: TGTGCCAGCAGCATCCGGGACAGGGGGCCCAACACTGAAGCTTTCTTT
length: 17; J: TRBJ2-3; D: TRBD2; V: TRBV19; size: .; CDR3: CASSNGLRGGYTDTQYF; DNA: TGTGCCAGTAGTAATGGCTTGCGCGGGGGGTACACAGATACGCAGTATTTT
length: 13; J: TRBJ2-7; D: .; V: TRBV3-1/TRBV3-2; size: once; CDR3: CASSQFLGGEQYF; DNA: TGTGCCAGCAGCCAGTTTTTAGGCGGGGAGCAGTACTTC
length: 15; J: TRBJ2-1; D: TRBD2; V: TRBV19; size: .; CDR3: CASSLGGSSYNEQFF; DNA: TGTGCCAGTAGTTTAGGCGGGAGCTCCTACAATGAGCAGTTCTTC
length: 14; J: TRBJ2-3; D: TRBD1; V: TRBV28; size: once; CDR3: CASSWGQGAGTQYF; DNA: TGTGCCAGCAGCTGGGGGCAGGGGGCAGGTACGCAGTATTTT
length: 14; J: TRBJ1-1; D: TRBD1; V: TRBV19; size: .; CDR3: CASSNGGQEDKAFF; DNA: TGTGCCAGCTCAAACGGGGGACAGGAGGACAAAGCTTTCTTT
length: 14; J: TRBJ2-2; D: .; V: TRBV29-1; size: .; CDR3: CSVDGSLNTGELFF; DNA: TGCAGCGTTGACGGGAGTCTGAACACCGGGGAGCTGTTTTTT
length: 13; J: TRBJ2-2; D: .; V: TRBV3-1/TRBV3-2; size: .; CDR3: CASSQGGTGELFF; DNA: TGTGCCAGCAGCCAAGGCGGCACCGGGGAGCTGTTTTTT
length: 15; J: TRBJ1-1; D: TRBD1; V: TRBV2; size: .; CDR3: CASSRRQGMNTEAFF; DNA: TGTGCCAGCAGCCGAAGACAGGGGATGAACACTGAAGCTTTCTTT
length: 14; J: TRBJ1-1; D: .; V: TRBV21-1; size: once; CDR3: CASSNKFLNTEAFF; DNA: TGTGCCAGCAGCAATAAGTTCCTAAACACTGAAGCTTTCTTT
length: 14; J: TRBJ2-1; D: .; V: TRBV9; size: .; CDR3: CASSVEVRYNEQFF; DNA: TGTGCCAGCAGCGTAGAAGTGCGGTACAATGAGCAGTTCTTC
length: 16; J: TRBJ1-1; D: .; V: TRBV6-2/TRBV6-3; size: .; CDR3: CASSYGGGGVGTEAFF; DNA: TGTGCCAGCAGTTACGGGGGAGGGGGAGTGGGCACTGAAGCTTTCTTT
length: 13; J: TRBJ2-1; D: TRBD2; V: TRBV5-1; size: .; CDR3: CASSPTSFNEQFF; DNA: TGCGCCAGCAGTCCGACTAGCTTCAATGAGCAGTTCTTC
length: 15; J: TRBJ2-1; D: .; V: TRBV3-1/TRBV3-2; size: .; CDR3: CASSQAGGGWDEQFF; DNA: TGTGCCAGCAGCCAAGCAGGTGGGGGCTGGGATGAGCAGTTCTTC
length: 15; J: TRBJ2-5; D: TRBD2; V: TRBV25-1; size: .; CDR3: CASSLPGGGQETQYF; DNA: TGTGCCAGCAGCTTACCAGGCGGGGGACAAGAGACCCAGTACTTC
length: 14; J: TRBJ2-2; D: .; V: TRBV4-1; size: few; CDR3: CASSQAPNTGELFF; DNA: TGCGCCAGCAGCCAAGCTCCGAACACCGGGGAGCTGTTTTTT
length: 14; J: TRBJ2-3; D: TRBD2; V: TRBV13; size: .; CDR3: CASSSTSGEDTQYF; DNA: TGTGCCAGCAGCTCCACTAGCGGGGAGGATACGCAGTATTTT
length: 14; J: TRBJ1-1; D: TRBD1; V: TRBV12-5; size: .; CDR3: CASGLGQGRTEAFF; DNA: TGTGCTAGTGGTTTAGGACAGGGGAGGACTGAAGCTTTCTTT
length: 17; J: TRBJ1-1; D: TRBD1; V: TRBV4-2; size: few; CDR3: CASSQEGTGGLRTEAFF; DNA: TGTGCCAGCAGCCAAGAGGGGACAGGGGGTTTAAGGACTGAAGCTTTCTTT
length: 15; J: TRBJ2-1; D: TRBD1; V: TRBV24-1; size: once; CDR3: CATSAGQSSYNEQFF; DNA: TGTGCCACCAGTGCGGGACAGAGCTCCTACAATGAGCAGTTCTTC
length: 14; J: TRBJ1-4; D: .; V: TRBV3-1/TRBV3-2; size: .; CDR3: CASSPTATNEKLFF; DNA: TGTGCCAGCAGCCCGACAGCAACTAATGAAAAACTGTTTTTT
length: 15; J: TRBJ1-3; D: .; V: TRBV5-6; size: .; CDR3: CASITVCSSGNTIYF; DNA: TGTGCCAGCATCACTGTCTGTAGCTCTGGAAACACCATATATTTT
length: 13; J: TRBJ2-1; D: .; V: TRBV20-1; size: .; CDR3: CSASSNRGNEQFF; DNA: TGCAGTGCTAGTAGTAATCGGGGCAATGAGCAGTTCTTC
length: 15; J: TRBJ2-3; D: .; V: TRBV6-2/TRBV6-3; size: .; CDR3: CASSILGTSTDTQYF; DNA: TGTGCCAGCAGTATACTAGGGACTAGCACAGATACGCAGTATTTT
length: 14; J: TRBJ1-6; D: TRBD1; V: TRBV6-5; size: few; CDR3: CASSYSTGNSPLHF; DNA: TGTGCCAGCAGTTACTCGACAGGGAATTCACCCCTCCACTTT
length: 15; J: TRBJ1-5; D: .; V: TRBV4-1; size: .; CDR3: CASSQVVGQTQPQHF; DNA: TGCGCCAGCAGCCAAGTTGTCGGACAAACTCAGCCCCAGCATTTT
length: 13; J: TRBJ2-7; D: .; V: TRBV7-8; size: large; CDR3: CASSLADWYEQYF; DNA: TGTGCCAGCAGCCTGGCCGACTGGTACGAGCAGTACTTC
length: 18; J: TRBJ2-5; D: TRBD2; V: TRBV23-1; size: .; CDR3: CASSHPPGERGVPETQYF; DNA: TGCGCCAGCAGTCACCCGCCCGGAGAGCGGGGGGTCCCAGAGACCCAGTACTTC
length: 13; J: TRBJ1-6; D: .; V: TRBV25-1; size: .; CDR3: CASQGAGVSPLHF; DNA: TGTGCCAGCCAGGGTGCGGGAGTTTCACCCCTCCACTTT
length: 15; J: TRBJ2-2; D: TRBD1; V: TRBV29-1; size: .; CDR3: CSVRTGTGNTGELFF; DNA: TGCAGCGTTCGAACCGGGACAGGTAACACCGGGGAGCTGTTTTTT
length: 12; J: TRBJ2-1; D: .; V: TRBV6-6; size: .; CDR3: CASSSAGYEQFF; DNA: TGTGCCAGCTCCTCGGCGGGGTATGAGCAGTTCTTC
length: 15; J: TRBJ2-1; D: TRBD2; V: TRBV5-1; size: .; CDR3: CASSLDSGSFDEQFF; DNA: TGCGCCAGCAGCTTGGATAGCGGGAGTTTCGATGAGCAGTTCTTC
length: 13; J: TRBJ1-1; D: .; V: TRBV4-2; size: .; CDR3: CASSQDKGGEAFF; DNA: TGTGCCAGCAGCCAAGATAAAGGGGGTGAAGCTTTCTTT
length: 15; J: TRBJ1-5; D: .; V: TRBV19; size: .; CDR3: CASSIAGFSNQPQHF; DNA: TGTGCCAGTAGTATAGCGGGGTTTAGCAATCAGCCCCAGCATTTT
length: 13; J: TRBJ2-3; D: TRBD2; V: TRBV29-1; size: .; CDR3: CSVGTSGADTQYF; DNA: TGCAGCGTCGGGACTAGCGGCGCAGATACGCAGTATTTT
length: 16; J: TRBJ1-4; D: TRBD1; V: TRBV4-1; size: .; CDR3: CASSQDGQGGNEKLFF; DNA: TGCGCCAGCAGCCAAGATGGACAGGGAGGTAATGAAAAACTGTTTTTT
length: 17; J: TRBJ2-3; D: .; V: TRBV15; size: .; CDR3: CATSTIGGGESTDTQYF; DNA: TGTGCCACCAGCACTATAGGAGGGGGCGAGAGCACAGATACGCAGTATTTT
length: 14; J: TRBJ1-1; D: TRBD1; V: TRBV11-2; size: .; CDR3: CASSRDRASTEAFF; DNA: TGTGCCAGCAGCCGGGACAGGGCGAGCACTGAAGCTTTCTTT
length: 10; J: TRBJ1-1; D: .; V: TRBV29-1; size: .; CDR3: CSAIVTEAFF; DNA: TGCAGCGCCATTGTCACTGAAGCTTTCTTT
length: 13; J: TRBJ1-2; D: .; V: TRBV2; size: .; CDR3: CASSPDSNYGYTF; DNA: TGTGCCAGCAGTCCTGACAGTAACTATGGCTACACCTTC
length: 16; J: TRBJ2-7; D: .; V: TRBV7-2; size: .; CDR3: CASSLGAGGGAYEQYF; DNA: TGTGCCAGCAGCTTAGGAGCGGGCGGCGGAGCCTACGAGCAGTACTTC